The following is a T cell receptor (beta chain) sequence with its context. The sample comes from a study of blood T cell repertoires in COVID-19. Turning to the study itself: In each case, the material was cDNA or gDNA derived from T cells, B-cell-depleted T cells, or PBMCs.

Sequenced by immunoSEQ multiplex PCR; TCRdb stores in-frame clones only, minus some. The sample contains approximately 210,000 clones, around 80% of which appear only once. The sequencing input was peripheral blood. The source is a human donor in a cohort sampled during active COVID-19.

DNA of the CDR3: TGTGCCAGCAGGGAGGGACAGACTAATCAGCCCCAGCATTTT. It encodes CASREGQTNQPQHF. This rearrangement joins TRBV6-5 to TRBJ1-5; 7 bases agree with TRBD1. The junction had 6 bases not matched to a gene; V was cut back by 6 bases and J by 4 bases. Germline V CDR1 and CDR2: MNHEY, SVGAGI. The CDR3 extends over 14 amino acids.